These T cell receptor beta chains were read from a single sample in a study of cytomegalovirus exposure and HLA in healthy donors. Using immunoSEQ multiplex PCR, the repertoire was profiled, and TCRdb retains in-frame clones only, with some absent. The repertoire holds about 160,000 clones, with about 86% as singletons. Sequencing input: PBMCs. The source of these receptors is a woman aged 30 to 39 in good health and CMV-seronegative. Each CDR3 is given with its conserved first and last residue. Fields, in order: V gene, clone size, D gene, J gene, CDR3 protein, CDR3 DNA. A D gene is named only where the DNA matches it firmly. Clone size is not always given. Where it is, it says once, few, many or a class for expanded clones.

>TRBV7-8|-|TRBD2|TRBJ2-2
CASSLGAGSNTGELFF
TGTGCCAGCAGCTTAGGAGCGGGATCGAACACCGGGGAGCTGTTTTTT
>TRBV5-1|many|-|TRBJ1-4
CASSSEATNEKLFF
TGCGCCAGCAGCTCTGAAGCAACTAATGAAAAACTGTTTTTT
>TRBV6-6|once|-|TRBJ1-5
CASSGTSNQPQHF
TGTGCCAGCAGTGGTACTAGCAATCAGCCCCAGCATTTT
>TRBV15|-|-|TRBJ1-1
CATSRARGGTEAFF
TGTGCCACCAGCAGAGCTCGCGGGGGAACTGAAGCTTTCTTT
>TRBV6-1|-|-|TRBJ1-1
CASSERRGSEWTEAFF
TGTGCCAGCAGTGAAAGGAGAGGGTCCGAGTGGACTGAAGCTTTCTTT
>TRBV7-3|-|-|TRBJ2-2
CASSLVGSGELFF
TGTGCCAGCAGCTTAGTTGGCTCCGGGGAGCTGTTTTTT
>TRBV5-6|-|-|TRBJ2-3
CASSPQFSQSTDTQYF
TGTGCCAGCAGCCCCCAGTTTTCGCAATCAACAGATACGCAGTATTTT
>TRBV9|-|TRBD1|TRBJ1-2
CASTLDRGGRDYGYTF
TGTGCCAGCACCTTGGACAGGGGGGGAAGGGACTATGGCTACACCTTC
>TRBV18|-|-|TRBJ2-3
CASSPMRPGVYTDTQYF
TGTGCCAGCTCACCAATGCGTCCAGGGGTCTACACAGATACGCAGTATTTT
>TRBV19|-|-|TRBJ2-7
CASGYGARGIGEQYF
TGTGCCAGCGGGTATGGGGCCAGGGGAATAGGCGAGCAGTACTTC
>TRBV7-8|-|TRBD2|TRBJ2-3
CASSLVQRELDTQYF
TGTGCCAGCAGCTTAGTTCAGCGGGAGTTAGATACGCAGTATTTT
>TRBV9|once|-|TRBJ1-4
CASSADGTDKGKLFF
TGTGCCAGCAGCGCAGACGGGACGGACAAAGGAAAACTGTTTTTT
>TRBV7-2|once|-|TRBJ1-2
CASSFPGRVNGYTF
TGTGCCAGCAGCTTCCCTGGCAGGGTAAATGGCTACACCTTC
>TRBV18|-|-|TRBJ1-2
CASSPPARDYGYTF
TGTGCCAGCTCACCACCGGCAAGGGACTATGGCTACACCTTC
>TRBV5-6|-|-|TRBJ2-1
CASSFSDRLARNEQFF
TGTGCCAGCAGCTTTTCAGATCGGCTAGCGCGCAATGAGCAGTTCTTC
>TRBV29-1|-|-|TRBJ2-5
CSVDPGTQYF
TGCAGCGTTGACCCCGGGACCCAGTACTTC
>TRBV6-1|-|-|TRBJ2-7
CASSPNSLYEQYF
TGTGCCAGCAGTCCTAACAGCCTCTACGAGCAGTACTTC
>TRBV28|-|TRBD1|TRBJ2-7
CASSSGQNTYEQYF
TGTGCCAGCAGTTCGGGACAGAACACATACGAGCAGTACTTC
>TRBV9|-|-|TRBJ2-3
CASSVVGGLSFPDTQYF
TGTGCCAGCAGCGTAGTCGGGGGACTTAGTTTCCCAGATACGCAGTATTTT
>TRBV6-5|-|-|TRBJ2-1
CASSAGDSYNEQFF
TGTGCCAGCAGTGCAGGGGACTCCTACAATGAGCAGTTCTTC
>TRBV11-2|-|TRBD2|TRBJ2-1
CASSLGAGGGDEQFF
TGTGCCAGCAGCTTAGGTGCGGGGGGGGGCGATGAGCAGTTCTTC
>TRBV15|-|TRBD1|TRBJ1-1
CATSTRQGTEAFF
TGTGCCACCAGCACCAGACAGGGTACTGAAGCTTTCTTT
>TRBV7-9|-|-|TRBJ2-1
CASSVAGGNEQFF
TGTGCCAGCAGCGTCGCGGGCGGCAATGAGCAGTTCTTC
>TRBV19|-|TRBD2|TRBJ2-1
CASSIIAGGRNEQFF
TGTGCCAGTAGTATAATAGCGGGAGGTCGCAATGAGCAGTTCTTC